This T cell receptor beta chain was found in a study of blood T cell repertoires in COVID-19. Whole-study context: Specimens from acute and convalescent COVID-19 originated in the United States, Italy and Spain. The cDNA or gDNA used as material had been derived from T cells, B-cell-depleted T cells, or PBMCs.

Trimming shortened V by 3 bases and J by 1 base, and 13 bases separated the two germline ends. This CDR3 contains 16 residues. Looked up from germline, CDR1 is SEHNR and CDR2 is FQNEAQ (reference sequence). TCRdb's copy holds only in-frame clones and misses some; the assay was immunoSEQ multiplex PCR. The table lists 250,000 or so clones, 85% to 90% of them singletons, with roughly 5% in the top ten. The table lists this clone with a count of one. Seattle enrolled patients during active infection and tracked them longitudinally. Input material: peripheral blood. The rearrangement uses TRBV7-9 and TRBJ2-4, with a weak D call TRBD2 (5 bases). The source of this sequence is a woman aged 55-69 years with COVID-19, enrolled during active disease. The CDR3 is CASSFGVGEAKNIQYF. The CDR3 coding sequence is TGTGCCAGCAGCTTCGGGGTTGGGGAGGCCAAAAACATTCAGTACTTC. The complete variable domain, with remaining parts taken from reference TRBV7-9 and TRBJ2-4, reads DTGVSQNPRHKITKRGQNVTFRCDPISEHNRLYWYRQTLGQGPEFLTYFQNEAQLEKSRLLSDRFSAERPKGSFSTLEIQRTEQGDSAMYLCASSFGVGEAKNIQYFGAGTRLSVL.